The 8 T cell receptor beta chains below all came from one sample that was sequenced in a study of cytomegalovirus exposure and HLA in healthy donors. TCRdb's copy holds only in-frame clones and misses some; the assay was immunoSEQ multiplex PCR. The table includes a few hundred thousand clones, less than 95% detected once. Sequenced input: PBMCs. These receptors came from a woman aged 25 to 39 in good health and CMV-seronegative.

This clone has a single count. V gene TRBV20-1 combines with J gene TRBJ2-7, with 9 bases lining up with TRBD1. This CDR3 is built from 11 residues. Germline values: CDR1 DFQATT, CDR2 SNEGSKA (reference sequence). V lost 8 bases, J lost 7 bases, and 6 bases stayed unmatched. CDR3 sequence (DNA): TGCAGTACAGACAGGGGGGAGGAGCAGTACTTC. It encodes CSTDRGEEQYF.

This clone came up once. V and J are TRBV5-6 and TRBJ2-7; TRBD2 is a possible D gene (6 bases). Germline V lookup: CDR1 SGHDT, CDR2 YYEEEE. Trimming stripped 4 bases from V and 2 bases from J, with 10 bases between. There are 13 residues in the CDR3. The DNA for the CDR3 is TGTGCCAGCAGCCCAGGACTAACCTACGAGCAGTACTTC. Protein: CASSPGLTYEQYF.

CDR3 DNA sequence: TGCGCCAGCAGCCAACTGGACCGGGACAATGAGCAGTTCTTC. Protein product: CASSQLDRDNEQFF. The chain has TRBV4-1 and TRBJ2-1; unclear D gene. With 2 bases removed from V and 5 bases from J, the gap between germline ends came to 10 bases. The length of the CDR3 is 14 residues. The germline V gene encodes CDR1 MGHRA and CDR2 YSYEKL.

The chain links TRBV11-3 to TRBJ2-5, with a weak D call TRBD2 (6 bases). Germline V CDR1 and CDR2: SGHNT, YENEEA. V shed 1 base and J shed 4 bases, with 22 bases lying between them. This CDR3 spans 18 amino acids. The CDR3 is CASSLGRLGREEGETQYF. The CDR3, as DNA: TGTGCCAGCAGCTTAGGGCGGCTGGGGCGGGAAGAAGGAGAGACCCAGTACTTC.

CDR3 sequence reads: CASSTGTSGSVSYNEQFF. CDR3 DNA: TGTGCCAGCAGCACCGGGACTAGCGGGTCGGTGTCCTACAATGAGCAGTTCTTC. The genes are TRBV7-9 and TRBJ2-1; 12 bases align to TRBD2. This CDR3 region has 18 residues. The V gene end was trimmed by 5 bases and the J gene end by 1 base; junction bases not matched to a gene: 9. Germline CDR1 and CDR2: SEHNR and FQNEAQ (reference sequence). The full variable domain, with the rest looked up from reference TRBV7-9 and TRBJ2-1, is DTGVSQNPRHKITKRGQNVTFRCDPISEHNRLYWYRQTLGQGPEFLTYFQNEAQLEKSRLLSDRFSAERPKGSFSTLEIQRTEQGDSAMYLCASSTGTSGSVSYNEQFFGPGTRLTVL.

The CDR3 region is CASSFVGEQYF. CDR3 DNA: TGTGCCAGCAGCTTCGTAGGCGAGCAGTACTTC. The V and J genes are TRBV7-2 and TRBJ2-7; D is undetermined. Germline-derived CDR1 and CDR2 are SGHTA and FQGNSA. This CDR3 spans 11 amino acids. Trimming pared 3 bases from V and 6 bases from J, leaving 6 bases between. Filled out from reference TRBV7-2 and TRBJ2-7, the complete variable domain reads GAGVSQSPSNKVTEKGKDVELRCDPISGHTALYWYRQSLGQGLEFLIYFQGNSAPDKSGLPSDRFSAERTGGSVSTLTIQRTQQEDSAVYLCASSFVGEQYFGPGTRLTVT.

The V and J genes are TRBV5-1 and TRBJ1-2; TRBD1 aligns across 7 bases. V gave up 4 bases and J gave up 4 bases; unmatched junction bases: 7. CDR3 length equals 14 residues. Germline assignment: CDR1 SGHRS and CDR2 YFSETQ. The CDR3 nucleotides read TGCGCCAGCAGCCCCGGGACAGCTTCCTATGGCTACACCTTC. This encodes CASSPGTASYGYTF. Full variable domain (rest looked up from reference TRBV5-1 and TRBJ1-2): KAGVTQTPRYLIKTRGQQVTLSCSPISGHRSVSWYQQTPGQGLQFLFEYFSETQRNKGNFPGRFSGRQFSNSRSEMNVSTLELGDSALYLCASSPGTASYGYTFGSGTRLTVV.

The count of this clone is one. The chain couples TRBV27 to TRBJ2-7; 10 positions agree with TRBD2. The V gene's germline CDR1 is MNHEY and CDR2 SMNVEV (reference sequence). J was trimmed by 3 bases and V by 6 bases; bases with no gene match: 5. The CDR3 spans 14 residues. Written as DNA, the CDR3 is TGTGCCAGCAGCACACTAGCGGGAAACTACGAGCAGTACTTC. This gives the protein CASSTLAGNYEQYF.